The 2 T cell receptor beta chains in this list originate from one sample, sequenced in a study of yellow fever vaccine responses in identical twins. TCRdb re-derived calls from the RT-PCR reads in MiXCR, one entry per CDR3 protein. Of over 8,500 distinct CDR3 sequences listed, 77% are singletons. This specimen was T cells from blood (PBMCs), unsorted or a sorted subset (not recorded which), taken before or after yellow fever vaccination (not recorded which). The receptors here all came from a woman between 18 and 29 years old who received the yellow fever vaccine.

This clonotype has only one observation. One end of the junction varies from germline; a read error may be responsible. This chain uses TRBV2 with TRBJ1-3, with D possibly being TRBD1 (6 bases). The CDR3 runs to 13 residues. Germline CDR1 and CDR2: SNHLY and FYNNEI. CDR3 coding DNA: TGTGCCAGCTGTGAGACAGGTCGTAACACCATATATTTT. Its protein product is CASCETGRNTIYF.

This clonotype was counted a few times. The chain employs TRBV29-1 and TRBJ2-1, with unresolved D. V was clipped by 3 bases and J by 3 bases, with 6 bases between them. The CDR3 contains 12 residues. Germline V CDR1 and CDR2: SQVTM, ANQGSEA. CDR3 protein: CSVEGHYNEQFF. The CDR3 region has the DNA TGCAGCGTTGAGGGTCACTACAATGAGCAGTTCTTC.